These T cell receptor beta chains were read from a single sample in a study of shared clonotypes between healthy human individuals. Using immunoSEQ multiplex PCR, the repertoire was profiled, and TCRdb retains in-frame clones only, with some absent. The profile shows over a million clones, over 95% of them singletons. Material for sequencing was naive CD4+ T cells sorted from blood. These receptors were taken from a man aged 25-45 years in good health. Both conserved end residues are trimmed from each CDR3.

J gene: TRBJ2-3; V gene: TRBV7-9; CDR3 protein: ASSQVDSTDTQY
J gene: TRBJ1-1; V gene: TRBV6-6; CDR3 protein: ASSYSWQGATEAF
J gene: TRBJ2-2; V gene: TRBV28; CDR3 protein: ASMGGRPGELF
J gene: TRBJ2-1; V gene: TRBV4-1; CDR3 protein: ASSQAGLAGGPNEQF
J gene: TRBJ2-1; V gene: TRBV29-1; CDR3 protein: SALGGGFVPPYNEQF
J gene: TRBJ1-5; V gene: TRBV28; CDR3 protein: ASKTRDVNNQPQH
J gene: TRBJ2-1; V gene: TRBV7-9; CDR3 protein: ASSLVSHEQF
J gene: TRBJ2-2; V gene: TRBV2; CDR3 protein: ATNAFSSAGELF
J gene: TRBJ2-1; V gene: TRBV12-2; CDR3 protein: ASRLSFKSGNSYNEQF
J gene: TRBJ2-7; V gene: TRBV5-1; CDR3 protein: ASSSGTGGYYEQY
J gene: TRBJ2-7; V gene: TRBV11-1; CDR3 protein: ASSFRISGEGYHEQY
J gene: TRBJ2-1; V gene: TRBV28; CDR3 protein: ASSPRTGISYNEQF
J gene: TRBJ2-3; V gene: TRBV5-4; CDR3 protein: ASSSHPEGRTDTQY
J gene: TRBJ1-2; V gene: TRBV30; CDR3 protein: AWSLKPGQAFYGYT
J gene: TRBJ1-1; V gene: TRBV27; CDR3 protein: ASSLRWQALAEMNTEAF
J gene: TRBJ2-4; V gene: TRBV4-1; CDR3 protein: ASSQTGRSEAKNIQY
J gene: TRBJ1-1; V gene: TRBV7-2; CDR3 protein: ASSLQFGDEAF
J gene: TRBJ1-1; V gene: TRBV19; CDR3 protein: ASSTYSTMNTEAF
J gene: TRBJ2-1; V gene: TRBV4-3; CDR3 protein: ASSQRGQGSSYNEQF
J gene: TRBJ2-6; V gene: TRBV6-1; CDR3 protein: ASNPISGANVLT
J gene: TRBJ1-1; V gene: TRBV29-1; CDR3 protein: SGRGMNTEAF
J gene: TRBJ1-3; V gene: TRBV25-1; CDR3 protein: ASSDVLGISGNTIY
J gene: TRBJ2-1; V gene: TRBV28; CDR3 protein: ASSFLGLGGRNEQF
J gene: TRBJ2-2; V gene: TRBV5-1; CDR3 protein: ASRMGLAGENTGELF
J gene: TRBJ2-3; V gene: TRBV20-1; CDR3 protein: SADRVGTQY
J gene: TRBJ2-5; V gene: TRBV7-2; CDR3 protein: ASSLLAGDVETQY
J gene: TRBJ1-3; V gene: TRBV5-1; CDR3 protein: ASSSSVGNTIY
J gene: TRBJ1-1; V gene: TRBV28; CDR3 protein: ASSAPGSYTEAF
J gene: TRBJ1-1; V gene: TRBV5-4; CDR3 protein: ASSLGRGLNSGSEAF
J gene: TRBJ1-1; V gene: TRBV6-5; CDR3 protein: ASSLFLNTEAF
J gene: TRBJ1-5; V gene: TRBV27; CDR3 protein: ASSPMTGVGQPQH
J gene: TRBJ1-4; V gene: TRBV19; CDR3 protein: ASSGQGSNEKLF
J gene: TRBJ2-3; V gene: TRBV9; CDR3 protein: ASSVEAGGGTDTQY
J gene: TRBJ2-7; V gene: TRBV7-2; CDR3 protein: ASSLGRAYEQY
J gene: TRBJ2-1; V gene: TRBV19; CDR3 protein: ASSIGGFVDEQF
J gene: TRBJ2-3; V gene: TRBV7-9; CDR3 protein: ASSARLAGGPAADTQY
J gene: TRBJ2-7; V gene: TRBV27; CDR3 protein: ASRTHLQYEQY
J gene: TRBJ2-3; V gene: TRBV5-4; CDR3 protein: ASSLVSPATSGSTDTQY
J gene: TRBJ1-1; V gene: TRBV25-1; CDR3 protein: ASSSKGDRPTNTEAF
J gene: TRBJ2-7; V gene: TRBV27; CDR3 protein: ASSFDRGYEQY